These 13 T cell receptor beta chains originate from one sample sequenced in a study of CD8+CD57+ T cells in acquired aplastic anemia. CDR3 and TCR beta VDJ profiling relied on genomic DNA as the template. TCRdb reanalysed the reads using MiXCR and keeps one entry per CDR3 protein. The profile covers around 180,000 distinct CDR3 sequences, with less than 65% appearing a single time and 40% to 55% taken by the ten largest. Material for sequencing was sorted CD4+, CD8+, or CD8+CD57+ T cells (not recorded which) from PBMCs. The receptors derive from a human donor with severe aplastic anemia or a healthy control (not recorded which).

This clonotype occurred a few times. The chain carries TRBV7-2 and TRBJ2-3; the D gene is possibly TRBD1 (6 bases). Germline CDR1 reads SGHTA; CDR2 reads FQGNSA. Trimming removed 4 bases from V and 11 bases from J, with 19 bases in between. The CDR3 is 14 amino acids. CDR3 DNA sequence: TGTGCCAGCAGCTCCGGGACACCTTACAATGAGCAGTATTTT. It translates to CASSSGTPYNEQYF.

A remark on this clonotype: The junction departs from the called germline gene at one end, perhaps through a read error. This sequence joins TRBV5-5 and TRBJ2-7; perhaps D is TRBD1 or TRBD2 (5 bases each). The CDR3 runs 16 residues. From germline, CDR1 is SGHKS and CDR2 YYEKEE (reference sequence). The CDR3 nucleotides read TGTGCCAGCAGCCAAGCCCCCGGGACGGGACCCTACGAGCAGTACTTT. Residues: CASSQAPGTGPYEQYF.

This clonotype appeared a few times. The chain carries TRBV6-5 and TRBJ2-7; D uncertain. Trimming stripped 3 bases from V and 3 bases from J, with 9 bases between. Germline V gene lookup returns CDR1 MNHEY and CDR2 SVGAGI. This CDR3 has 13 residues. CDR3 DNA: TGTGCCAGCAGTTATAATCCCGGCTACGAGCAGTACTTC. It yields the protein CASSYNPGYEQYF.

Concerning this clonotype itself: Here the CDR3 omits its conserved ending phenylalanine or tryptophan, so a read error is the likely source. Because the CDR3's place on the DNA is in doubt, the DNA is left out and the CDR3 is given as listed by TCRdb. This chain uses TRBV5-4 with TRBJ2-2; TRBD1 is taken as the D call from the table, unchecked against the DNA. Ends included, the CDR3 has 8 residues. Looked up from germline, CDR1 is SGHNT and CDR2 is YYREEE (reference sequence). CDR3: CASSPGWV.

V is TRBV5-8 and J is TRBJ2-1; 10 positions agree with TRBD2. CDR1 and CDR2 (germline): SGHTS, YDEGEE. The CDR3 is 16 residues long. The V gene end was trimmed by 2 bases and the J gene end by 3 bases; junction bases not matched to a gene: 5. The CDR3: CASSLTGTSDYNEQFF. CDR3 coding DNA: TGTGCCAGCAGCTTAACCGGGACTAGCGACTACAATGAGCAGTTCTTC.

This clonotype was seen repeatedly, ten times or more. The V and J genes are TRBV9 and TRBJ2-5, with D possibly being TRBD1 or TRBD2 (5 bases each). The CDR3 has 17 amino acids. Germline V gives CDR1 SGDLS, CDR2 YYNGEE. Trimming removed 3 bases from V and 2 bases from J, with 20 bases in between. CDR3 sequence reads: CASSAEVRVGRQETQYF. The CDR3 DNA reads TGTGCCAGCAGCGCCGAAGTCAGGGTAGGGAGACAAGAGACCCAGTACTTC.

The chain links TRBV7-2 to TRBJ1-5; tentatively, D is TRBD1 (5 bases). The CDR3 has 15 residues. Germline V lookup: CDR1 SGHTA, CDR2 FQGNSA. The germline V and J ends were trimmed by 5 bases and 2 bases, with 13 bases remaining between them. The DNA for the CDR3 is TGTGCCAGCAGCCCCCGGCAGGGCGGCAATCAGCCCCAGCATTTT. Translation gives CASSPRQGGNQPQHF. The entire variable domain, with the rest obtained from reference TRBV7-2 and TRBJ1-5, is as follows: GAGVSQSPSNKVTEKGKDVELRCDPISGHTALYWYRQSLGQGLEFLIYFQGNSAPDKSGLPSDRFSAERTGGSVSTLTIQRTQQEDSAVYLCASSPRQGGNQPQHFGDGTRLSIL.

In its sample, this clonotype was seen many times. The chain recombines TRBV12-3 or TRBV12-4 with TRBJ2-3; D may correspond to TRBD1 or TRBD2 (6 bases each). The CDR3 contains 15 residues. The V gene lost 6 bases and the J gene lost 0 bases, with 13 bases spanning the gap. As DNA, the CDR3 is TGTGCCAGCAGGTCTGGGGGGCCCAGCACAGATACGCAGTATTTT. It yields the protein CASRSGGPSTDTQYF.

The chain employs TRBV20-1 and TRBJ2-7; perhaps TRBD2 as D (6 bases). The CDR3 length is 15 residues. Looked up from germline, CDR1 is DFQATT and CDR2 is SNEGSKA (reference sequence). Between the trimmed V and J ends, which lost 0 bases and 4 bases, there was a span of 16 bases. The CDR3 DNA sequence: TGCAGTGCTAGAGATTCAAGGGACTGGTCGTACGAGCAGTACTTC. This encodes CSARDSRDWSYEQYF.

The J gene is TRBJ1-6, the V gene TRBV2; D is possibly TRBD1 (6 bases). The V gene's germline CDR1 is SNHLY and CDR2 FYNNEI. The V and J ends lost 0 bases and 9 bases respectively, with 15 bases between them. This CDR3 is built from 16 residues. For the CDR3, the DNA is TGTGCCAGCAGTGAAGCGCTTACAGGGTCAGGTTCACCCCTCCACTTT. It is translated as CASSEALTGSGSPLHF.

The genes are TRBV7-3 and TRBJ1-5; D gene ambiguous. CDR1 and CDR2 from the germline V gene are SGHTA and FQGTGA. This CDR3 is 18 amino acids long. Trimming pared 3 bases from V and 4 bases from J, leaving 22 bases between. CDR3 DNA: TGTGCCAGCAGCTTCCCCCGCAGTACCTCGGCCCATAATCAGCCCCAGCATTTT. Protein: CASSFPRSTSAHNQPQHF.

This clonotype was picked up many times. The chain uses TRBV5-8 and TRBJ2-7; the D is unclear. Between the trimmed V and J ends, which lost 2 bases and 7 bases, there was a span of 7 bases. CDR1 and CDR2 from the germline V gene are SGHTS and YDEGEE. There are 11 residues in the CDR3. The CDR3 coding sequence is TGTGCCAGCAGCTTCATAGGGGAGCAGTACTTC. Its protein is CASSFIGEQYF.

J is TRBJ1-2 and V is TRBV24-1; TRBD1 matches 7 bases. Germline values: CDR1 KGHDR, CDR2 SFDVKD. The length of the CDR3 is 15 residues. V was clipped by 5 bases and J by 2 bases; unmatched bases: 7. The CDR3 loop is CATSASPGQNYGYTF. Here the CDR3 DNA reads TGTGCCACCAGTGCTTCTCCGGGACAGAACTATGGCTACACCTTC.